This TCR beta chain was recorded in a study of memory CD4+ T cells and cytomegalovirus serostatus. The V gene's germline CDR1 is SGHTA and CDR2 FQGNSA. The V end lost 2 bases, the J end lost 7 bases, and 2 bases lay between the germline ends. The CDR3 is made up of 11 amino acids. Single viable CD3+CD4+CD8-CD45RO+ cells were sorted as the memory CD4+ T cells. The data were produced by immunoSEQ multiplex PCR, yet TCRdb's version contains in-frame clones alone and is incomplete. The table includes around 63,000 clones, over 70% detected once. With respect to this clone: Its antigen is unidentified.

Findings and caveats of the study: CD4+ memory repertoires contained about two fifths of the roughly 160 reported CMV TCRbeta sequences.

Sequenced input: memory CD4+ T cells from blood. This chain connects TRBV7-2 to TRBJ2-2, with D uncertain. This TCR came from an adult in good health and CMV-seronegative. Some clones in this sample may be carry-over from other donors' samples. Here the CDR3 DNA reads TGTGCCAGCAGCTTAATCGGGGAGCTGTTTTTT. It encodes CASSLIGELFF.